These T cell receptor beta chains were read from a single sample in a study of Tregs in tolerant kidney transplant recipients. Sequencing was performed with immunoSEQ multiplex PCR; in TCRdb, only in-frame clones are kept and a portion is missing. The sample yields some 66,000 clones, around 90% seen once. The source was CD8+ T cells from blood, collected before the transplant. The receptors derive from a human donor who received a combined kidney and bone marrow transplant. Both conserved end residues are part of each CDR3. The D gene is left open where the match is weak. Size is stated for part of the rows, as once, few or many counts, or as a class when the clone is expanded.

D	size	V	J	DNA	CDR3
-	-	TRBV4-2	TRBJ2-7	TGTGCCAGCAGCCAAGGCGTCAACGAGCAGTACTTC	CASSQGVNEQYF
-	few	TRBV10-3	TRBJ2-7	TGTGCCATCAGTGAGTCGCTAGGCGAGCAGTACTTC	CAISESLGEQYF
-	-	TRBV11-3	TRBJ2-4	TGTGCCAGCAGCCCCCCCGAGGCATCACGGGCCAAAAACATTCAGTACTTC	CASSPPEASRAKNIQYF
-	-	TRBV12-5	TRBJ1-1	TGTGCTAGTGGTTTATTCGCTGAAGCTTTCTTT	CASGLFAEAFF
TRBD1	-	TRBV9	TRBJ2-7	TGTGCCAGCAGCGTAGGGACAGGTCCCGGTTACGAGCAGTACTTC	CASSVGTGPGYEQYF
-	-	TRBV19	TRBJ1-1	TGTGCCAGTACAATGGGGCTGAACACTGAAGCTTTCTTT	CASTMGLNTEAFF
TRBD1	-	TRBV5-6	TRBJ1-6	TGTGCCAGCAGCTTGTGGACAGGGGTAAATTCACCCCTCCACTTT	CASSLWTGVNSPLHF
-	-	TRBV4-1	TRBJ1-1	TGCGCCAGCAGCCCTAGACCGAGCACTGAAGCTTTCTTT	CASSPRPSTEAFF
TRBD1	once	TRBV28	TRBJ1-4	TGTGCCAGCACCAATTTACAGGGGGCTAGGGAAAAACTGTTTTTT	CASTNLQGAREKLFF
-	-	TRBV27	TRBJ2-5	TGTGCCAGCAGCCTTTTAGGGGAAGAGACCCAGTACTTC	CASSLLGEETQYF
-	-	TRBV7-6	TRBJ2-3	TGTGCCAGCAGCTTAGGCACAGGGGTTAGCGGTTGGGCAGATACGCAGTATTTT	CASSLGTGVSGWADTQYF
-	once	TRBV15	TRBJ2-7	TGTGCCACCTCTATAGCGAGGAGCTCCTACGAGCAGTACTTC	CATSIARSSYEQYF
-	once	TRBV4-3	TRBJ2-1	TGCGCCAGCAGCCAAGGAGGCCAGGGAGGCGAGCAGTTCTTC	CASSQGGQGGEQFF
TRBD1	-	TRBV6-5	TRBJ1-1	TGTACATTGACAGGGGGCCGGGTGAACACTGAAGCTTTCTTT	CTLTGGRVNTEAFF
-	-	TRBV4-1	TRBJ1-1	TGCGCCAGCAGCCGAGTTATGAACACTGAAGCTTTCTTT	CASSRVMNTEAFF
-	-	TRBV7-2	TRBJ2-7	TGTGCCAGCAGCTCGGGAACAGGGCGGAACGAGCAGTACTTC	CASSSGTGRNEQYF
-	-	TRBV7-8	TRBJ2-7	TGTGCCAGCAGCGGAAGGCGGGGGCCCGCCTACGAGCAGTACTTC	CASSGRRGPAYEQYF
TRBD1	-	TRBV4-1	TRBJ1-5	TGCGCCAGCAGCCAAGGGGGACAGGGCCGTAATCAGCCCCAGCATTTT	CASSQGGQGRNQPQHF
TRBD1	-	TRBV4-1	TRBJ1-2	TGCGCCAGCAGCCCTCACGGGACAGTCTATGGCTACACCTTC	CASSPHGTVYGYTF
-	-	TRBV9	TRBJ1-2	TGTGCCAGCAGCCCCCGGGTGACAGTCTTAGCTAACTATGGCTACACCTTC	CASSPRVTVLANYGYTF
TRBD1	-	TRBV27	TRBJ2-7	TGTGCCAGCACCCAAATAACAGGGGGCTTATACGAGCAGTACTTC	CASTQITGGLYEQYF
-	-	TRBV28	TRBJ2-7	TGTGCCAGCAGCCCCCGTGGAGGGTTCTACGAGCAGTACTTC	CASSPRGGFYEQYF
-	-	TRBV7-9	TRBJ2-7	TGTGCCAGCAGCTTAAAAGGGGCCTACGAGCAGTACTTC	CASSLKGAYEQYF
-	few	TRBV14	TRBJ1-1	TGTGCCAGCAGCCAAGATCTGAGGACTGAAGCTTTCTTT	CASSQDLRTEAFF
-	-	TRBV28	TRBJ2-3	TGTGCCAGCAGTTTTCACATCACAGATACGCAGTATTTT	CASSFHITDTQYF
TRBD2	-	TRBV2	TRBJ2-2	TGTGCCAGCAGTGAGTTTGGGACTAGCAAGTTTTGGGAGCTGTTTTTT	CASSEFGTSKFWELFF
TRBD1	-	TRBV4-1	TRBJ2-1	TGCGCCAGCAGCCAAGCTGCACAGGGGGCTCGAGTCTTC	CASSQAAQGARVF
TRBD2	-	TRBV11-2	TRBJ2-1	TGTGCCAGCAGCTTATCCCCTAGCGGATTGGGGGAGCAGTTCTTC	CASSLSPSGLGEQFF
-	once	TRBV5-4	TRBJ1-6	TGTGCCAGGATGCGGGGTGCACCCCTCCACTTT	CARMRGAPLHF